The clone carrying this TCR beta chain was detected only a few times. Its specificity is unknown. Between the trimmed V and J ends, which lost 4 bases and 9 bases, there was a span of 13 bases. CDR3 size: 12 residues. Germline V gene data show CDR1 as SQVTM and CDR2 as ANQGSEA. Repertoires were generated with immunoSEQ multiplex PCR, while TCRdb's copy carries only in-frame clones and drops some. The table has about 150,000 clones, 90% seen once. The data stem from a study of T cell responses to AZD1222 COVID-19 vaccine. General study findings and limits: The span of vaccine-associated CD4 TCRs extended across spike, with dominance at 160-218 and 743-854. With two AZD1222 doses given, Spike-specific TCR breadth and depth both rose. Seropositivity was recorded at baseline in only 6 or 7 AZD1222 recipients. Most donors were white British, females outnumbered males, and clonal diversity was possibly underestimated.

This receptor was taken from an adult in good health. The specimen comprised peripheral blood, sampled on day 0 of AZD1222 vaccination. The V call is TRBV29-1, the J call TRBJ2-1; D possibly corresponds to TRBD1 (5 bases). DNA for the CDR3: TGCAGCGTTGGGGGCCCAAATGGTGAGCAGTTCTTC. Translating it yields CSVGGPNGEQFF.